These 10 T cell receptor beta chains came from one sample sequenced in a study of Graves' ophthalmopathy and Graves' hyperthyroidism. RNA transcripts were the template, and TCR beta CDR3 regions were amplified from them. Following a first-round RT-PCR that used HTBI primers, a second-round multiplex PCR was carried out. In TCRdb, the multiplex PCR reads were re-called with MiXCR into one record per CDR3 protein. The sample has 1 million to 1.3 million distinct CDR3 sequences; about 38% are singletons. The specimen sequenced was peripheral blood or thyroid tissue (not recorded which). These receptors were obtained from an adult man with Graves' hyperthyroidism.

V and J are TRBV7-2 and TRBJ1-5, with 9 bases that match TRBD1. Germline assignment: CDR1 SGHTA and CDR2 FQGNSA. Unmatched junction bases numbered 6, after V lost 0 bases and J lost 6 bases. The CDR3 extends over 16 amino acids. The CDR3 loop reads CASSLAPTGGGQPQHF. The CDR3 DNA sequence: TGTGCCAGCAGCTTAGCCCCAACAGGGGGCGGTCAGCCCCAGCATTTT.

CDR3 in amino acids: CSATRVGTGTYEQYF. In DNA, the CDR3 is TGCAGTGCAACACGGGTGGGGACAGGCACCTACGAGCAGTACTTC. This chain uses TRBV20-1 with TRBJ2-7; 8 bases are a match to TRBD1. The length of the CDR3 is 15 residues. V lost 6 bases to trimming and J lost 2 bases; unmatched junction nucleotides: 12. The germline CDR1 and CDR2 sequences are DFQATT and SNEGSKA (reference sequence).

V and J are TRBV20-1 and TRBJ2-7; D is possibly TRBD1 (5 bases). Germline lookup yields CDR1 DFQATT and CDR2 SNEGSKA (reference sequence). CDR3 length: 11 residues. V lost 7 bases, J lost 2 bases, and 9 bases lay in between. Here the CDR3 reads CSVPTAYEQYF. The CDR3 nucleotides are TGCAGTGTTCCGACAGCCTACGAGCAGTACTTC.

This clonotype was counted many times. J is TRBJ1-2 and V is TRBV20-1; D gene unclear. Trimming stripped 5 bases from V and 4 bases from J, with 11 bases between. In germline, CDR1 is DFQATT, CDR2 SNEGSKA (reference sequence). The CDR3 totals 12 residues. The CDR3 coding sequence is TGCAGTGCTTCCAGAGCCTCCTATGGCTACACCTTC. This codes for CSASRASYGYTF.

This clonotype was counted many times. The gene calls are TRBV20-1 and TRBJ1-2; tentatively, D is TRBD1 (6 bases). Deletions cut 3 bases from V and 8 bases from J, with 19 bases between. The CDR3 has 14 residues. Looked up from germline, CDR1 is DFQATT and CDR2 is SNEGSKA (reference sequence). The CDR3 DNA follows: TGCAGTGCTAGCGACCTTCGGGGGCCTCGCGGCTACACCTTC. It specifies CSASDLRGPRGYTF.

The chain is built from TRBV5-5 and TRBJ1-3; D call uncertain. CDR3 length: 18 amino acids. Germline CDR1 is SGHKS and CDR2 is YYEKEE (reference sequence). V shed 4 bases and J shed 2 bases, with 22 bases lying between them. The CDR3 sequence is CASSPMVSGTLTGNTIYF. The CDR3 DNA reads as TGTGCCAGCAGCCCGATGGTCTCTGGCACCCTGACTGGAAACACCATATATTTT.

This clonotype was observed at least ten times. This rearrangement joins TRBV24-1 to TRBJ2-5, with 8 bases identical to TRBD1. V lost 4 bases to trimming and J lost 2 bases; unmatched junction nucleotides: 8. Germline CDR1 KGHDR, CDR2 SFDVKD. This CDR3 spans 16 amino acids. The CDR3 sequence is CATSDNPGTGQETQYF. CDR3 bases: TGTGCCACCAGTGACAATCCCGGGACAGGTCAAGAGACCCAGTACTTC.

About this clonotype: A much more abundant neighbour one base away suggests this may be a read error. CDR3 protein: CACSPSAPTYEQYF. As DNA, the CDR3 is TGTGCCTGCAGCCCCAGCGCGCCTACCTACGAGCAGTACTTC. This rearrangement joins TRBV7-9 to TRBJ2-7; no reliable D call. This CDR3 has 14 residues. Germline assignment: CDR1 SEHNR and CDR2 FQNEAQ (reference sequence).

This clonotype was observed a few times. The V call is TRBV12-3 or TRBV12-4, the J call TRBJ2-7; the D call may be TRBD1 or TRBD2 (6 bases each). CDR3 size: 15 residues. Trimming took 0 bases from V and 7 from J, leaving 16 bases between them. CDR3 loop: CASSLAWDNAGEQYF. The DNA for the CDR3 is TGTGCCAGCAGTTTAGCATGGGACAATGCGGGAGAGCAGTACTTC.

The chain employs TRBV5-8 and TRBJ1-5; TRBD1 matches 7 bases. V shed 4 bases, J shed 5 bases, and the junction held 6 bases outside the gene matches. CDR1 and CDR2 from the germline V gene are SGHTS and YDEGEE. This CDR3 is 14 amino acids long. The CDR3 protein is CASSHRQGHQPQHF. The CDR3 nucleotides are TGTGCCAGCAGCCACCGACAGGGACATCAGCCCCAGCATTTT.